The rows below give T cell receptor beta chains drawn from one sample of a study of CD8+ T cells in alopecia areata. Profiling relied on immunoSEQ multiplex PCR, and the TCRdb table lists in-frame clones only, not all of them. The repertoire includes 150,000 to 200,000 clones, about 66% of them detected once, and 9.5% to 12% sits in the top ten. The sequencing used CD8+ T cells sorted from blood, collected at week 0. The source is a human donor with alopecia areata. Both conserved end residues are trimmed from each CDR3. Rows give clone size only sometimes, using once, few, many, or a class for an expanded clone.

TRBV4-2	TRBJ2-7	.	ASSQELHEQY
TRBV2	TRBJ2-1	.	AWARTGNNEQF
TRBV6-6	TRBJ1-1	.	ASSYSNGGTEAF
TRBV7-6	TRBJ1-5	few	ASSPRLNQPQH
TRBV7-2	TRBJ1-1	.	ASSLAYRTGFNAF
TRBV11-2	TRBJ2-3	.	ASSLRLAGGTDTQY
TRBV7-9	TRBJ1-5	.	ASSFGRVDSNQPQH
TRBV29-1	TRBJ1-1	.	SVARDREAF
TRBV29-1	TRBJ2-3	.	SVEVRALQGDTQY
TRBV13	TRBJ1-5	.	ASSLQGSDQPQH
TRBV7-2	TRBJ2-3	.	ASSQTSGSTDTQY
TRBV4-2	TRBJ2-7	.	ASSEMETQAYEQY
TRBV6-1	TRBJ2-5	.	ASREIARETQY
TRBV18	TRBJ2-7	.	ASTLDRLSYEQY
TRBV21-1	TRBJ1-2	few	ASSDDRNYYGYT
TRBV30	TRBJ2-1	.	AWSVLHYNEQF
TRBV6-5	TRBJ1-5	.	ASSLQGSNQPQH
TRBV4-1	TRBJ1-6	.	ASSQEELAYNSPLH
TRBV27	TRBJ2-4	.	ASSLVAGLAKNIQY
TRBV13	TRBJ2-2	.	ASSATGAGELF
TRBV14	TRBJ2-1	few	ASSQEHLNEQF
TRBV27	TRBJ2-3	.	ASSFFPTDTQY
TRBV2	TRBJ1-2	.	ASSVTNYGYT
TRBV30	TRBJ2-7	.	AWSPVWGSYEQY
TRBV5-6	TRBJ2-3	.	ASSWTSGESTDTQY
TRBV2	TRBJ2-7	.	ASAAYEQY
TRBV7-9	TRBJ2-7	.	ASSPRQGHYEQY
TRBV9	TRBJ2-5	.	ASSPGAHEWQETQY
TRBV7-7	TRBJ1-2	.	ASSQRDTSYGYT
TRBV7-9	TRBJ2-7	.	ASSEPGLEQY
TRBV29-1	TRBJ2-2	.	SVPQGLGHTGELF
TRBV27	TRBJ2-7	.	ASSLGAGISYEQY
TRBV13	TRBJ1-1	.	ASSLGHRDEAF
TRBV27	TRBJ1-2	.	ASRLTTVDGYT
TRBV6-6	TRBJ2-3	.	ASSYSPGSDTQY
TRBV7-8	TRBJ2-7	few	ASSPLSLSYEQY
TRBV29-1	TRBJ1-2	.	SVDAAVGHRGPDYGYT
TRBV7-2	TRBJ2-7	.	ASSSPGQTYEQY
TRBV30	TRBJ1-2	.	AWSGGQDYGYT
TRBV30	TRBJ1-2	.	AWRGGYGYT
TRBV27	TRBJ1-2	.	ASSYGRDRVYGYT
TRBV11-2	TRBJ2-7	.	ASSPRDRPDYEQY
TRBV13	TRBJ2-1	.	ASSSFSSEQF
TRBV2	TRBJ2-1	.	ASSGISLAGGRDEQF
TRBV7-9	TRBJ2-7	.	ASSAGQRIYEQY
TRBV7-8	TRBJ2-5	.	ASSLGGDETQY
TRBV5-6	TRBJ2-7	.	ASSLTTGKAYEQY
TRBV30	TRBJ2-2	.	AWSDPRAGDTGELF
TRBV27	TRBJ1-6	.	ASSPPGAGGNSPLH
TRBV30	TRBJ1-3	.	AWSMDRGSGNTIY
TRBV4-2	TRBJ1-6	.	ASSPNPGEASPLH
TRBV25-1	TRBJ2-5	.	ASSEYGGAQETQY
TRBV30	TRBJ2-1	.	AWSPVAANEQF